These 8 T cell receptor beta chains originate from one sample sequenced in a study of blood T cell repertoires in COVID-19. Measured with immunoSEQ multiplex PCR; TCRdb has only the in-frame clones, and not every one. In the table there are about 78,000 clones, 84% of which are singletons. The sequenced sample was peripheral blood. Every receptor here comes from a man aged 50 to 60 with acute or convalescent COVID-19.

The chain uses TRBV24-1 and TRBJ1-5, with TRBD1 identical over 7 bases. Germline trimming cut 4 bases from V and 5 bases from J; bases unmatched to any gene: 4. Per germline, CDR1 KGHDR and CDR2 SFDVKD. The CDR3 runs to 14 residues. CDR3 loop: CATSEPDRDQPQHF. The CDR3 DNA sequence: TGTGCCACCAGTGAACCCGACAGGGATCAGCCCCAGCATTTT.

The CDR3 sequence: CASSSLQGDNYGYTF. The CDR3 DNA reads as TGTGCCAGCAGCTCATTACAGGGGGATAACTATGGCTACACCTTC. The J gene is TRBJ1-2, the V gene TRBV11-2, with 8 bases matching TRBD1. Unmatched junction bases numbered 5, after V lost 4 bases and J lost 1 base. Germline CDR1 and CDR2: SGHAT and FQNNGV. The length of the CDR3 is 15 residues.

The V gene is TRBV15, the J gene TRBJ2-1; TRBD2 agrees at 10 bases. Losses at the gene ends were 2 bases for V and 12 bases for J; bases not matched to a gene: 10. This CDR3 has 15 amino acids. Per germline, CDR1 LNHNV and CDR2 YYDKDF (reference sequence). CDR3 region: CATSRPSGRAFGQFF. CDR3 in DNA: TGTGCCACCAGCAGACCTAGCGGGAGAGCATTTGGGCAGTTCTTC.

CDR3 sequence: CASSLPDSYNYGYTF. In nucleotides, the CDR3 is TGTGCCAGCAGCTTACCCGACAGCTATAACTATGGCTACACCTTC. The V call is TRBV7-2, the J call TRBJ1-2; possibly TRBD1 for D (5 bases). The germline CDR1 and CDR2 sequences are SGHTA and FQGNSA. The CDR3 runs 15 residues. The germline V and J ends were trimmed by 2 bases and 1 base, with 11 bases remaining between them.

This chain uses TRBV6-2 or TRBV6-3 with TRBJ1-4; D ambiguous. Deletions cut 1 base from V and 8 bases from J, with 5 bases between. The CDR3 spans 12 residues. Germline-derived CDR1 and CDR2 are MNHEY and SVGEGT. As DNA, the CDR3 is TGTGCCAGCAGTTACTTTAGAGAAAAACTGTTTTTT. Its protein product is CASSYFREKLFF.

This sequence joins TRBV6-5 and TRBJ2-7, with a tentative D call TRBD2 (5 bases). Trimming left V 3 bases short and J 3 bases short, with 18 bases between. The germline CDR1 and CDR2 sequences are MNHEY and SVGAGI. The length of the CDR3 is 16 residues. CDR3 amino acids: CASSYKVSGIHYEQYF. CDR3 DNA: TGTGCCAGCAGTTATAAGGTTTCGGGAATTCACTACGAGCAGTACTTC.

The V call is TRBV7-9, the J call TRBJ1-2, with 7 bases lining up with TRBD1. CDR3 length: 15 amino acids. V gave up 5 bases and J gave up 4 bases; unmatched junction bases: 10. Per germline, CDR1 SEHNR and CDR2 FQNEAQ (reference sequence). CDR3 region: CASSGLTGFGYGYTF. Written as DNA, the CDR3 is TGTGCCAGCAGCGGACTGACAGGGTTCGGCTATGGCTACACCTTC.

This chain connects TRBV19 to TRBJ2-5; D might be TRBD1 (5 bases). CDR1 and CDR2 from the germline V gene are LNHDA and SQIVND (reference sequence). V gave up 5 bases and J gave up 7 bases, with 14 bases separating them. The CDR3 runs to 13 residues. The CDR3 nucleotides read TGTGCCAGTAGTGCGAGACAGTCAGGGACCCAGTACTTC. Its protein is CASSARQSGTQYF.